The 26 T cell receptor beta chains below come from one sample, sequenced in a study of blood T cell repertoires in COVID-19. Some clones are missing from TCRdb's copy, which holds only in-frame ones; the method was immunoSEQ multiplex PCR. The repertoire holds about 310,000 clones, with approximately 90% as singletons. The material sequenced was PBMCs or T cells enriched from blood (not recorded which). Receptors originate from a middle-aged woman who had recovered from COVID-19.

The chain recombines TRBV5-1 with TRBJ2-7; 10 bases fit TRBD1. After removal of 3 bases from V and 4 bases from J, the junction contained 4 bases not matched to a gene. CDR1 and CDR2 (germline): SGHRS, YFSETQ. The CDR3 has 14 residues. The CDR3 loop is CASSSGDRGYEQYF. As DNA, the CDR3 is TGCGCCAGCAGCTCCGGGGACAGGGGATACGAGCAGTACTTC.

The sample holds many counts of this clone. The chain combines TRBV28 with TRBJ2-2; D may be TRBD1 (5 bases). Between the trimmed V and J ends, which lost 5 bases and 2 bases, there was a span of 15 bases. The CDR3 is made up of 16 amino acids. Looked up from germline, CDR1 is MDHEN and CDR2 is SYDVKM. The CDR3, as DNA: TGTGCCAGCAGTAATGCCGACAGAACCAACACCGGGGAGCTGTTTTTT. This gives the protein CASSNADRTNTGELFF.

This clone was detected only once. The V gene is TRBV12-3 or TRBV12-4, the J gene TRBJ2-3; 7 nucleotides match TRBD1. V lost 1 base and J lost 8; bases outside the gene matches: 3. This CDR3 spans 13 amino acids. DNA of the CDR3: TGTGCCAGCAGTTTAGAGGGGGCAAGTACGCAGTATTTT. Its protein is CASSLEGASTQYF.

The chain is built from TRBV6-5 and TRBJ2-7; 7 positions match TRBD1. V shed 5 bases and J 0 bases; nucleotides not matched to a gene: 4. CDR3 size: 14 residues. The germline gives CDR1 MNHEY, CDR2 SVGAGI. CDR3 loop: CASSQNRGSYEQYF. Here the CDR3 DNA reads TGTGCCAGCAGTCAGAACAGGGGCTCCTACGAGCAGTACTTC.

V gene TRBV9 combines with J gene TRBJ2-1, with 8 bases aligning to TRBD1. CDR1 SGDLS and CDR2 YYNGEE come from the germline V gene. V lost 2 bases to trimming and J lost 9 bases; unmatched junction nucleotides: 7. The CDR3 totals 14 residues. CDR3 sequence: CASSVEDRVGEQFF. Here the CDR3 DNA reads TGTGCCAGCAGCGTCGAGGACAGGGTCGGTGAGCAGTTCTTC.

The chain is built from TRBV19 and TRBJ2-1; 10 bases align to TRBD1. V dropped 4 bases and J dropped 0; count of bases not matched to a gene: 3. Germline V lookup: CDR1 LNHDA, CDR2 SQIVND (reference sequence). The CDR3 runs 16 residues. Here the CDR3 DNA reads TGTGCCAGTAGTAAAGGGACAGGGGTCTCCTACAATGAGCAGTTCTTC. This sequence encodes CASSKGTGVSYNEQFF.

This chain uses TRBV5-1 with TRBJ1-4, with TRBD1 identical over 8 bases. V was clipped by 4 bases and J by 6 bases; unmatched bases: 5. The CDR3 is 14 amino acids. Germline CDR1 and CDR2: SGHRS and YFSETQ. The CDR3 spells CASSRGTGDEKLFF. DNA of the CDR3: TGCGCCAGCAGCCGAGGGACAGGTGATGAAAAACTGTTTTTT.

The V gene is TRBV9, the J gene TRBJ2-5; TRBD1 matches 10 bases. The CDR3 sequence is 15 residues long. Germline CDR1 and CDR2: SGDLS and YYNGEE. After removal of 4 bases from V and 5 bases from J, the junction contained 8 bases not matched to a gene. CDR3 in amino acids: CASSTRQGAGETQYF. CDR3 coding DNA: TGTGCCAGCAGCACGCGACAGGGGGCCGGGGAGACCCAGTACTTC.

V usage is TRBV3-1 (or the pseudogene TRBV3-2) and J usage is TRBJ2-7; 12 bases line up with TRBD2. In germline, CDR1 is LGHDT, CDR2 YNNKEL (reference sequence). With 3 bases clipped from V and 6 bases from J, the junction kept 3 bases outside the gene matches. CDR3 length equals 14 residues. The CDR3 loop reads CASSHLLAGGEQYF. The CDR3 region has the DNA TGTGCCAGCAGCCATTTACTAGCGGGGGGCGAGCAGTACTTC.

The chain uses TRBV18 and TRBJ2-1, with TRBD2 as a possible D gene (5 bases). Germline CDR1 reads KGHSH; CDR2 reads LQKENI. The CDR3 loop spans 15 amino acids. Trimming stripped 0 bases from V and 11 bases from J, with 17 bases between. The CDR3 reads CASSPPSASQDKQFF. For the CDR3, the DNA is TGTGCCAGCTCACCACCTAGCGCATCTCAAGACAAGCAGTTCTTC.

This clone has just a few counts. The rearrangement links TRBV9 to TRBJ2-2; perhaps TRBD2 as D (5 bases). The germline gives CDR1 SGDLS, CDR2 YYNGEE. Trimming stripped 7 bases from V and 5 bases from J, with 15 bases between. The CDR3 length is 14 residues. The CDR3 DNA reads TGTGCCAGCGGGGAGCCCTCGGGGACCGGGGAGCTGTTTTTT. It translates to CASGEPSGTGELFF.

V and J are TRBV7-8 and TRBJ1-1; 9 bases agree with TRBD1. In germline, CDR1 is SGHVS, CDR2 FQNEAQ. CDR3 size: 15 residues. J gave up 7 bases and V 2 bases, and 8 bases lay outside the gene matches. The CDR3 region is CASSLPGQGVDEAFF. The CDR3 coding sequence is TGTGCCAGCAGCTTACCGGGACAGGGTGTGGATGAAGCTTTCTTT.

The V call is TRBV3-1 (or the pseudogene TRBV3-2), the J call TRBJ2-2; 7 nucleotides agree with TRBD1. Germline CDR1 reads LGHDT; CDR2 reads YNNKEL (reference sequence). This CDR3 has 15 residues. Unmatched junction bases numbered 3, after V lost 1 base and J lost 4 bases. CDR3 amino acids: CASSQGQGPTGELFF. In DNA, the CDR3 is TGTGCCAGCAGCCAAGGACAGGGTCCCACCGGGGAGCTGTTTTTT.

In this sample, this clone turned up once. This chain uses TRBV4-2 with TRBJ2-1, with TRBD2 matching 11 bases. V was pared by 5 bases and J by 3 bases, with 15 bases of the junction left unmatched. The germline gives CDR1 LGHNA, CDR2 YNFKEQ. CDR3 size: 19 residues. The CDR3 region is CASSEISGRAGVNYNEQFF. CDR3 nucleotides: TGTGCCAGCAGCGAAATTAGCGGGAGGGCCGGGGTAAACTACAATGAGCAGTTCTTC.

This chain joins TRBV18 and TRBJ2-6, with a possible D match to TRBD1 (6 bases). Germline CDR1 reads KGHSH; CDR2 reads LQKENI. V lost 1 base to trimming and J lost 4 bases, with 11 bases between them. The CDR3 has 16 residues. The DNA for the CDR3 is TGTGCCAGCTCACCACTTACAGGGTCCGGGGCCAACGTCCTGACTTTC. It codes for CASSPLTGSGANVLTF.

This chain uses TRBV5-6 with TRBJ1-5, with 9 positions matching TRBD1. Germline CDR1 and CDR2: SGHDT and YYEEEE. V lost 4 bases and J lost 9; bases outside the gene matches: 8. The CDR3 has 14 residues. DNA for the CDR3: TGTGCCAGCAGCCTGGGACAGGGTCGTTGGCCCCAGCATTTT. Its translation: CASSLGQGRWPQHF.

The rearrangement uses TRBV24-1 and TRBJ2-2; the D gene is possibly TRBD1 (7 bases). The CDR3 has 14 amino acids. Germline V lookup: CDR1 KGHDR, CDR2 SFDVKD. V was cut by 10 bases and J by 6 bases, with 17 bases left in between. The chain's CDR3 is CATAGGRGAGELFF. CDR3 DNA: TGTGCCACGGCAGGGGGACGCGGGGCCGGGGAGCTGTTTTTT.

The V call is TRBV9, the J call TRBJ2-2; TRBD2 matches at 8 bases. This CDR3 has 14 residues. Germline V gene data show CDR1 as SGDLS and CDR2 as YYNGEE. The ends lost 0 bases at V and 6 bases at J; junction bases unmatched: 1. In nucleotides, the CDR3 is TGTGCCAGCAGCGTAGGGACTAGCTCCGGGGAGCTGTTTTTT. The encoded protein is CASSVGTSSGELFF.

This chain links TRBV5-3 with TRBJ2-3; tentative D call: TRBD1 (6 bases). TRBV5-3 is assigned to the ORF class and has an uncertain function. The ends were cut back, 0 bases at V and 0 bases at J, with 29 bases in the middle. The CDR3 contains 22 residues. The chain's CDR3 is CARSLGTVGPHMASYSTDTQYF. The DNA of the CDR3 is TGTGCCAGAAGCTTGGGGACAGTGGGGCCTCATATGGCCTCCTATAGCACAGATACGCAGTATTTT.

V gene TRBV4-3 combines with J gene TRBJ2-2; no clear D gene. CDR1 and CDR2 from the germline V gene are LGHNA and YSLEER. The CDR3 extends over 14 amino acids. Trimming stripped 0 bases from V and 5 bases from J, with 7 bases between. This chain's CDR3 is CASSQELETGELFF. Written as DNA, the CDR3 is TGCGCCAGCAGCCAAGAGTTAGAAACCGGGGAGCTGTTTTTT.

This rearrangement joins TRBV28 to TRBJ1-1; tentatively, D is TRBD1 (5 bases). Trimming took 7 bases from V and 5 from J, leaving 14 bases between them. This CDR3 is built from 13 residues. Germline CDR1 reads MDHEN; CDR2 reads SYDVKM. CDR3 amino acids: CASTLPGTTEAFF. The CDR3 DNA sequence: TGTGCCAGCACCCTTCCGGGGACTACTGAAGCTTTCTTT.

This clone was detected only once. In DNA form, the CDR3 reads TGTGCCACCAGTGATCCGGACAGGGGGGAATCACCCCTCCACTTT. It codes for CATSDPDRGESPLHF. The chain links TRBV24-1 to TRBJ1-6; 10 bases fit TRBD1. V was pared by 3 bases and J by 10 bases, with 5 bases of the junction left unmatched. CDR3 length: 15 amino acids. Germline V gene lookup returns CDR1 KGHDR and CDR2 SFDVKD.

This rearrangement joins TRBV7-6 to TRBJ2-7, with 7 bases lining up with TRBD2. Losses at the gene ends were 1 base for V and 3 bases for J; bases not matched to a gene: 3. The CDR3 is made up of 14 amino acids. Germline lookup yields CDR1 SGHVS and CDR2 FNYEAQ. CDR3 residues: CASSLVGGSYEQYF. In DNA, the CDR3 is TGTGCCAGCAGCTTAGTGGGCGGGAGCTACGAGCAGTACTTC.

This clone was observed a single time. The chain is built from TRBV4-3 and TRBJ2-7; tentatively, D is TRBD2 (6 bases). The CDR3 consists of 15 residues. Germline values: CDR1 LGHNA, CDR2 YSLEER. V lost 1 base to trimming and J lost 3 bases, with 13 bases between them. The CDR3 nucleotides are TGCGCCAGCAGCCAAGGTGGTAGCGGATACTACGAGCAGTACTTC. It encodes CASSQGGSGYYEQYF.

Here the CDR3 DNA reads TGTGCCAGCAGCGACAGGGGTAGGGGGTACGAGCAGTACTTC. Translated, it gives CASSDRGRGYEQYF. J is TRBJ2-7 and V is TRBV5-4, with 8 bases matching TRBD1. The CDR3 runs 14 residues. V lost 4 bases and J lost 4; bases outside the gene matches: 7. CDR1 is SGHNT, CDR2 YYREEE, per germline (reference sequence). The variable domain in full, completed from reference TRBV5-4 and TRBJ2-7, reads ETGVTQSPTHLIKTRGQQVTLRCSSQSGHNTVSWYQQALGQGPQFIFQYYREEENGRGNFPPRFSGLQFPNYSSELNVNALELDDSALYLCASSDRGRGYEQYFGPGTRLTVT.

In this sample, this clone turned up once. The chain couples TRBV6-5 to TRBJ2-7; D may be TRBD2 (6 bases). V lost 6 bases and J lost 3, with 9 bases in between. The CDR3 has 12 residues. Germline V gene data show CDR1 as MNHEY and CDR2 as SVGAGI. The CDR3 loop reads CASRHGGYEQYF. The CDR3 region has the DNA TGTGCCAGCAGACACGGGGGCTACGAGCAGTACTTC.